This note documents a single T cell receptor beta chain sequence. Its matching antigen is unknown. V dropped 4 bases and J dropped 1 base, with 10 bases sitting between them. Germline CDR1 and CDR2: KGHSH and LQKENI. This CDR3 region has 14 residues. Some clones are missing from TCRdb's copy, which holds only in-frame ones; the method was immunoSEQ multiplex PCR. The sample yields 100,000 to 150,000 clones, about 90% seen once. This record belongs to a study of T cell responses to AZD1222 COVID-19 vaccine. Findings and caveats of the study: The study identified only 6 or 7 AZD1222 recipients as seropositive at baseline.

The gene calls are TRBV18 and TRBJ1-1; perhaps TRBD1 as D (5 bases). This material consisted of peripheral blood, taken on day 0 of AZD1222 vaccination. The TCR comes from an adult in good health. The CDR3 DNA reads TGTGCCAGCTCACAGTCCGGGGGGAACACTGAAGCTTTCTTT. This translates into CASSQSGGNTEAFF.